The present entry profiles one T cell receptor (beta chain) with its context. Antigen specificity is unknown. This sample was included in a study of cytomegalovirus exposure and HLA in healthy donors. Method: immunoSEQ multiplex PCR; TCRdb's copy keeps in-frame clones and lacks some. The data show 100,000 to 150,000 clones, 75% to 90% seen once. Germline CDR1 SGHRS, CDR2 YFSETQ. Losses at the gene ends were 3 bases for V and 3 bases for J; bases not matched to a gene: 7. The CDR3 runs to 15 residues. General study findings and limits: The classifier reportedly diagnosed cytomegalovirus status with high sensitivity and specificity. The tendency of first-cohort TCR clusters to co-occur in the roughly 110 validation repertoires emerged from a later analysis.

The sequenced sample was PBMCs. This TCR came from a woman between 18 and 30 years old in good health and CMV-seronegative. This rearrangement joins TRBV5-1 to TRBJ2-3; 7 nucleotides agree with TRBD2. CDR3 residues: CASSSAASGTDTQYF. The DNA of the CDR3 is TGCGCCAGCAGCTCGGCAGCTAGCGGAACAGATACGCAGTATTTT.